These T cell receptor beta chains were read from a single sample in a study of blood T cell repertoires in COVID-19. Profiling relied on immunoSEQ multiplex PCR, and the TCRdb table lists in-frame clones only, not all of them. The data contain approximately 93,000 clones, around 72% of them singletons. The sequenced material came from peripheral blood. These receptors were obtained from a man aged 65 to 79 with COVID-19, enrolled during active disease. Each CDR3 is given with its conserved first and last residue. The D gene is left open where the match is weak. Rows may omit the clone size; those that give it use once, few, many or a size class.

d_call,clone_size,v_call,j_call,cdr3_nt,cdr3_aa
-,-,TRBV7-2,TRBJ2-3,TGTGCCAGCAGCTTACAGACAGGCACAGATACGCAGTATTTT,CASSLQTGTDTQYF
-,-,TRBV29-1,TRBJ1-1,TGCAGCGCTTCGACAGGAACGAACACTGAAGCTTTCTTT,CSASTGTNTEAFF
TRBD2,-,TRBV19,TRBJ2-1,TGTGCCAGTAGTATAGATGGACGGCTAGCGGCCGAGCAGTTCTTC,CASSIDGRLAAEQFF
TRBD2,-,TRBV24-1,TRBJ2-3,TGTGCCACCAGTGATCTAGCGGGAGCTCGAGATACGCAGTATTTT,CATSDLAGARDTQYF
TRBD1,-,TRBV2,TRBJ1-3,TGTGCCAGCAGTGAAAGTGGGACAGTCTCTGGAAACACCATATATTTT,CASSESGTVSGNTIYF
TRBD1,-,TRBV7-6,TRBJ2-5,TGTGCCAGCAGCTTCCTGACAGGGTACCAAGAGACCCAGTACTTC,CASSFLTGYQETQYF
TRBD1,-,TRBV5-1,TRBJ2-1,TGCGCCAGCAGCTTGGGGACAGGGAGCTCCTACAATGAGCAGTTCTTC,CASSLGTGSSYNEQFF
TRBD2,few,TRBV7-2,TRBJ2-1,TGTGCCAGCAGCTTAGTACGAGCGGGGTCCAATGAGCAGTTCTTC,CASSLVRAGSNEQFF
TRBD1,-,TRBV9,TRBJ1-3,TGTGCCAGCAGCCTGGGGACAGGGTGGGGAAACACCATATATTTT,CASSLGTGWGNTIYF
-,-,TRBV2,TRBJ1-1,TGTGCCAGCAGTGAATTGTTCAGGGATAAAGCTTTCTTT,CASSELFRDKAFF
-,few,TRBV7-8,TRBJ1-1,TGTGCCAGCACCCTCAGGAACACTGAAGCTTTCTTT,CASTLRNTEAFF
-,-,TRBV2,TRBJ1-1,TGTGCCAGCGGAACAACAGGGAAGGAAGCTTTCTTT,CASGTTGKEAFF
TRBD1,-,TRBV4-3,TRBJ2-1,TGCGCCAGCAGCCGAGGGACAGACATCTACAATGAGCAGTTCTTC,CASSRGTDIYNEQFF
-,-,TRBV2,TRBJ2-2,TGTGCCAGCATTCGGTCCCCTAAAGACACCGGGGAGCTGTTTTTT,CASIRSPKDTGELFF
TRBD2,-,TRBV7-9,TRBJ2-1,TGTGCCAGCACGGGGGGGACCACCTACAATGAGCAGTTCTTC,CASTGGTTYNEQFF
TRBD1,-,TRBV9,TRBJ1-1,TGTGCCAGCAGCGTAGAAGGGGGCTTTTTATCTCTTAACACTGAAGCTTTCTTT,CASSVEGGFLSLNTEAFF
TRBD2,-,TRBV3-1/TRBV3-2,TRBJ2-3,TGTGCCAGCAGCCAAGAGAGGCTAGCGGGATACACAGATACGCAGTATTTT,CASSQERLAGYTDTQYF
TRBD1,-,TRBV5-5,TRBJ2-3,TGTGCCAGCAGCCAAACAGGGGCAACACCAGATACGCAGTATTTT,CASSQTGATPDTQYF
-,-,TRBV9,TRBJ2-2,TGTGCCAGCAGCGTATGGGGGCTCGCCAACACCGGGGAGCTGTTTTTT,CASSVWGLANTGELFF
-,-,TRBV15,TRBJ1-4,TGTGCCACCACCAAAGCCGGGGGGCTGCGGGAAAAACTGTTTTTT,CATTKAGGLREKLFF
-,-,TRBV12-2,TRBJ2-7,TGTGCAAGTCGCTTAGCTCCTCGCGGGAGGCCACCCTACGAGCAGTACTTC,CASRLAPRGRPPYEQYF
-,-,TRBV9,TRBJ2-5,TGTGCCAGCAGCGTATCACCTGAGAAGACCCAGTACTTC,CASSVSPEKTQYF
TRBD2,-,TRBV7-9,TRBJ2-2,TGTGCCAGCAGCCCCCCGGGGGGACGGGACACCGGGGAGCTGTTTTTT,CASSPPGGRDTGELFF
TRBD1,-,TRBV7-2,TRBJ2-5,TGTGCCAGCAGCTTAGTTGTTAGCCTGACAGGGGAACACGAGACCCAGTACTTC,CASSLVVSLTGEHETQYF
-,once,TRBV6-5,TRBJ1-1,TGTGCCAGCAGTTACCCGAACAGGGATGGGACTGAAGCTTTCTTT,CASSYPNRDGTEAFF
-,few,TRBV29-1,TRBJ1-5,TGCAGCGTAGGCAGGGGCGAGGGTCAGCCCCAGCATTTT,CSVGRGEGQPQHF
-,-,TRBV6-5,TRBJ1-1,TGTGCCAGAGGACCGAGGACAGTGAACACTGAAGCTTTCTTT,CARGPRTVNTEAFF
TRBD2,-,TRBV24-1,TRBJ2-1,TGTGCCACCAGTGACTCCGGGACTAGGTCCTACAATGAGCAGTTCTTC,CATSDSGTRSYNEQFF
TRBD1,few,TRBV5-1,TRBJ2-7,TGCGCCAGCAGCCGATCCAGGGGGTCTGTTTACGAGCAGTACTTC,CASSRSRGSVYEQYF
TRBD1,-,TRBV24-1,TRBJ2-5,TGTGCCACCAGTGGCGGGACAGGGGTTCAAGAGACCCAGTACTTC,CATSGGTGVQETQYF
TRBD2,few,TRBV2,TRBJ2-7,TGTGCCAGCGCCCCGGGGACTAGCGGGAGGGCCCTCTACGAGCAGTACTTC,CASAPGTSGRALYEQYF
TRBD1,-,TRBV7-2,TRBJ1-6,TGTGCCAGCAGCTCTTCCGGACAGGCGGGTTCACCCCTCCACTTT,CASSSSGQAGSPLHF
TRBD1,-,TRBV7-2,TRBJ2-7,TGTGCCAGCAGCTTAACAGGGGACGACTACGAGCAGTACTTC,CASSLTGDDYEQYF
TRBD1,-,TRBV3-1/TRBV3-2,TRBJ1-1,TGTGCCAGCAGCCCCAGGGGGATGAACACTGAAGCTTTCTTT,CASSPRGMNTEAFF
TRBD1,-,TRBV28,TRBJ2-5,TGTGCCAGCAGTTTTCTGTCCAGGGGGATGTGGGAGACCCAGTACTTC,CASSFLSRGMWETQYF
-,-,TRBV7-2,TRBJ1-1,TGTGCCAGCAGCTTACAGGGATGGAACACTGAAGCTTTCTTT,CASSLQGWNTEAFF
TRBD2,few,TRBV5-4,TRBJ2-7,TGTGCCAGCAGCTACCCAGCGGGAGAGCAGTACTTC,CASSYPAGEQYF
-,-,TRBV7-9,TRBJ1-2,TGTGCCAGCAGCTTAGTCGTGAACTATGGCTACACCTTC,CASSLVVNYGYTF
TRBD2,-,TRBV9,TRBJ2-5,TGTGCCAGCAGCGTAGCCCCAGCGGGAGAATCAGAGACCCAGTACTTC,CASSVAPAGESETQYF
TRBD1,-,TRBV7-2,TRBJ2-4,TGTGCCAGCAGCTCCCAACCGGGACAGGGGACGGACTTC,CASSSQPGQGTDF